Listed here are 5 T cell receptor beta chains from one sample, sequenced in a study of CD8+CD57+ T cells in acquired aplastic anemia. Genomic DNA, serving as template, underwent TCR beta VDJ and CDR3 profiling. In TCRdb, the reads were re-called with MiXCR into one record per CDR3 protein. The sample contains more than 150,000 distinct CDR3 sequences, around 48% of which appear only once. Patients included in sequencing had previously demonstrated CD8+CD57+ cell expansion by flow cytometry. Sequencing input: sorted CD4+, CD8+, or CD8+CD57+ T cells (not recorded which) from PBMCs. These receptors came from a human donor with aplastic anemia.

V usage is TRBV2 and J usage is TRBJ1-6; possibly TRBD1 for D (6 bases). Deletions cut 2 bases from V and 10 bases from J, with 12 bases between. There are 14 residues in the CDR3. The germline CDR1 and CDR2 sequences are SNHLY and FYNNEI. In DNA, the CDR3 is TGTGCCAGCAGTGAATTTGCAGGGGTCTCACCCCTCCACTTT. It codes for CASSEFAGVSPLHF.

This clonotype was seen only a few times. CDR3 region: CASSYGERGSTDTQYF. The CDR3 region has the DNA TGTGCCAGCAGTTACGGGGAGCGGGGGAGCACAGATACGCAGTATTTT. The chain combines TRBV6-5 with TRBJ2-3; 8 positions agree with TRBD2. The ends lost 2 bases at V and 0 bases at J; junction bases unmatched: 4. The CDR3 has 16 amino acids. Germline V gene data show CDR1 as MNHEY and CDR2 as SVGAGI.

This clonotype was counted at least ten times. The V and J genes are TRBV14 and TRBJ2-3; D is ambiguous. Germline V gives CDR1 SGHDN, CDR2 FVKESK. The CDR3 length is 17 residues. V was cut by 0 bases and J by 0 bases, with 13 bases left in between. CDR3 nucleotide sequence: TGTGCCAGCAGCCAAGAACCAACGCGCCCTAGCACAGATACGCAGTATTTT. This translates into CASSQEPTRPSTDTQYF.

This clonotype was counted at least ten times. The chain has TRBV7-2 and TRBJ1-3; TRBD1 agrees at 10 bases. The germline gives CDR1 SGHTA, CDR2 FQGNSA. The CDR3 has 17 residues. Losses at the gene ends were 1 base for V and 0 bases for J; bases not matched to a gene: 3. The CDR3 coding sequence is TGTGCCAGCAGCTTAGGTTGGGACAGGGGCTCTGGAAACACCATATATTTT. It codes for CASSLGWDRGSGNTIYF.

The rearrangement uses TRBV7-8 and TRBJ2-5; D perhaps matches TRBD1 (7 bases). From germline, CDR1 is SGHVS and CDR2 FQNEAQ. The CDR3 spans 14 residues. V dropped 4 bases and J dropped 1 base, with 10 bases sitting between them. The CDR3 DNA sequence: TGTGCCAGCAGCTCAGGGGGGCCCCAAGAGACCCAGTACTTC. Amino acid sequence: CASSSGGPQETQYF.